Sequencing of this T cell receptor (beta chain) was carried out in a study of shared clonotypes between healthy human individuals. CDR1 LNHDA and CDR2 SQIVND come from the germline V gene (reference sequence). Trimming cost V 4 bases and J 7 bases; bases outside gene matches: 9. CDR3 length: 16 residues. The assay was immunoSEQ multiplex PCR, and TCRdb's table has in-frame clones only and misses some. The table has about 490,000 clones, 81% seen once. The material sequenced was PBMCs. The sequence came from a woman in her thirties or forties in good health. Some clones in this sample may be carry-over from other donors' samples. This chain connects TRBV19 to TRBJ2-2, with 10 bases that match TRBD2. Written as DNA, the CDR3 is TGTGCCAGTAGTACTAGCGGGAGTCGGTGGGTCGGGGAGCTGTTTTTT. It is translated as CASSTSGSRWVGELFF. Drawing the rest from reference TRBV19 and TRBJ2-2, the complete variable domain is DGGITQSPKYLFRKEGQNVTLSCEQNLNHDAMYWYRQDPGQGLRLIYYSQIVNDFQKGDIAEGYSVSREKKESFPLTVTSAQKNPTAFYLCASSTSGSRWVGELFFGEGSRLTVL.